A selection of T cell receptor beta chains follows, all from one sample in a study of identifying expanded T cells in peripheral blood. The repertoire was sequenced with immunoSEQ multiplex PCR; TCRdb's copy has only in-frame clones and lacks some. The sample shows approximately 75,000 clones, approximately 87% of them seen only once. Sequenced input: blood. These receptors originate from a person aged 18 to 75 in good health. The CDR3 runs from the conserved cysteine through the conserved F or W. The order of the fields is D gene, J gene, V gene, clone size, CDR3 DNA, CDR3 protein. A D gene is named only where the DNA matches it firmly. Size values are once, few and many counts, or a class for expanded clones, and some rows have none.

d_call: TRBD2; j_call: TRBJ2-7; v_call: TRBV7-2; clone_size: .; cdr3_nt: TGTGCCAGCAGCTCGCTAGCGGGAGGTAGCTACGAGCAGTACTTC; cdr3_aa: CASSSLAGGSYEQYF
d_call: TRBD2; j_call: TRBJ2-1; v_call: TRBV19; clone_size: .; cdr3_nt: TGTGCCAGTAAGGGAACTAGCGGGAGAGGCGGTGAGCAGTTCTTC; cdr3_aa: CASKGTSGRGGEQFF
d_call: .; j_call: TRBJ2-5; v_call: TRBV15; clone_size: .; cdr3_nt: TGTGCCACCAGCAGAGATGCGGGGAGAGGCGGAGAGACCCAGTACTTC; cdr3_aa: CATSRDAGRGGETQYF
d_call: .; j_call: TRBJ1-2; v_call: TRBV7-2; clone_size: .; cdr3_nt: TGTGCCAGCAGCGCGGACAGAAACTATGGCTACACCTTC; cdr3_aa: CASSADRNYGYTF
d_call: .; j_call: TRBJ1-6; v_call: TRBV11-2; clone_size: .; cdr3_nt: TGTGCCAGCAGCTACAATTCACCCCTCCACTTT; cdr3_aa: CASSYNSPLHF
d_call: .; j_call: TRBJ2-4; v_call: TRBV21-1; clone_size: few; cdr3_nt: TGTGCCAGCAGCAAAGGAGGACACCGGACGATAGCCAAAAACATTCAGTACTTC; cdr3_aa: CASSKGGHRTIAKNIQYF
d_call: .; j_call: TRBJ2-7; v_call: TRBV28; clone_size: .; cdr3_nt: TGTGCCAGCAGTGAACAGGGATATTCCTACGAGCAGTACTTC; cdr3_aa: CASSEQGYSYEQYF
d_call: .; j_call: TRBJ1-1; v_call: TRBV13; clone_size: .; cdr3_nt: TGTGCCAGCAGCTTAGGCCCGGGAGTAAACACTGAAGCTTTCTTT; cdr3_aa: CASSLGPGVNTEAFF
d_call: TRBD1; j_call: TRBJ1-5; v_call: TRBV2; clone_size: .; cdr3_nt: TGTGCCAGTGGACAGGGGGCAGGAGGGTATAGCAATCAGCCCCAGCATTTT; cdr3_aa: CASGQGAGGYSNQPQHF
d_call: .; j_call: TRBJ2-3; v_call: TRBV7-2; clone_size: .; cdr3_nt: TGTGCCAGCGCCTCTAGCACAGATACGCAGTATTTT; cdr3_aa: CASASSTDTQYF
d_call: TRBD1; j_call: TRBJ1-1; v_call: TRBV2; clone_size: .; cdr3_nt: TGTGCCAGCCCCGGACAGGTAGGAGCTTTCTTT; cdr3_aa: CASPGQVGAFF
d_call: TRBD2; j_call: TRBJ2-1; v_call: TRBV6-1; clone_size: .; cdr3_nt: TGTGCCAGCAGGAAATTGGGGGGGGATGAGCAGTTCTTC; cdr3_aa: CASRKLGGDEQFF
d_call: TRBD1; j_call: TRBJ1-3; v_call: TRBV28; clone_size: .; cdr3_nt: TGTGCCAGCACCCTGACAGGGGGAGGAAACACCATATATTTT; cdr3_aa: CASTLTGGGNTIYF
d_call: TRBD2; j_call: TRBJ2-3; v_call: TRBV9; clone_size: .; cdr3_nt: TGTGCCAGCAGCGTAGCCGGGGGGGCAGGAGATACGCAGTATTTT; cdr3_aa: CASSVAGGAGDTQYF
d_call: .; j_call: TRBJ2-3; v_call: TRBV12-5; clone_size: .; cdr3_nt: TGTGCTAGTGGTTTGGCGCTCGGTGTCGCGGATACGCAGTATTTT; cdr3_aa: CASGLALGVADTQYF
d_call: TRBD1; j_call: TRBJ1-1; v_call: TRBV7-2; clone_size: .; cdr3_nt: TGTGCCAGCAGCTTGACAGGGGGGAACACTGAAGCTTTCTTT; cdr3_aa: CASSLTGGNTEAFF
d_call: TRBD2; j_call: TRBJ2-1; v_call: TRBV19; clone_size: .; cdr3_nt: TGTGCCAGTAGTACCACTAGCGGGAGTTTCTACAATGAGCAGTTCTTC; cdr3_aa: CASSTTSGSFYNEQFF
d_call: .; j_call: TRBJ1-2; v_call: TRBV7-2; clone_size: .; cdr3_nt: TGTGCCAGCAGCTTAACAGCAGCGGGTTACTATGGCTACACCTTC; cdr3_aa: CASSLTAAGYYGYTF
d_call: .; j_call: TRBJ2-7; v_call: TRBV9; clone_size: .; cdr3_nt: TGTGCCAGCAGCGTAACTAGTGGCTCCTACGAGCAGTACTTC; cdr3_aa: CASSVTSGSYEQYF
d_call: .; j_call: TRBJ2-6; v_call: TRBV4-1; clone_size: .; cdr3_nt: TGCGCCAGCAGCCGAGGGGAGTGGTCTGGGGCCAACGTCCTGACTTTC; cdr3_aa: CASSRGEWSGANVLTF
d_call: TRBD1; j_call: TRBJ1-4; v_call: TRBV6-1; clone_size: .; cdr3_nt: TGTGCCAGCAGTGGAGACAGGGAGTATGGTAATGAAAAACTGTTTTTT; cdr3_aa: CASSGDREYGNEKLFF
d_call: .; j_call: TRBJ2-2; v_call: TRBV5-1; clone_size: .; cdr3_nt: TGCGCCAGCAGCTTGGTCGGCACCGGGGAGCTGTTTTTT; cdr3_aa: CASSLVGTGELFF
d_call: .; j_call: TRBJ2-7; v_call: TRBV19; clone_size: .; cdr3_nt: TGTGCCAGTAGTATTGGAGGGGAAACAAGCTACGAGCAGTACTTC; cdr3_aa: CASSIGGETSYEQYF
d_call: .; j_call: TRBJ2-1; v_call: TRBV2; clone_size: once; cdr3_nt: TGTGCCAGCAGTCCGTACAATGAGCAGTTCTTC; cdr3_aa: CASSPYNEQFF
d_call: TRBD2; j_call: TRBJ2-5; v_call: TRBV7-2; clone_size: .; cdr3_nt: TGTGCCAGCAGCCTCACACCCTATCCGGGACTAGCGGGGGGGGAGACCCAGTACTTC; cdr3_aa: CASSLTPYPGLAGGETQYF
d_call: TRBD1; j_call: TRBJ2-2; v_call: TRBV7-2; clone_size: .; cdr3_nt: TGTGCCAGCAGCCCCTGGACAGGAGACACCGGGGAGCTGTTTTTT; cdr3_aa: CASSPWTGDTGELFF
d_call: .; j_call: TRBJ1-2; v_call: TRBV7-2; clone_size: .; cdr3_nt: TGTGCCAGCAGCTTACAGGGAGGTTGGGATGGCTACACCTTC; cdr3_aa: CASSLQGGWDGYTF
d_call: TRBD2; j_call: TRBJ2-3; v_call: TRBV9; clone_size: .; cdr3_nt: TGTGCCAGCAGCGTAGGGCTAGCGGGAGTAACAGATACGCAGTATTTT; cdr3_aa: CASSVGLAGVTDTQYF
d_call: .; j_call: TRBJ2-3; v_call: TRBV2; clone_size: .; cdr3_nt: TGTGCCAGCAGTCGAAGGCATCAGGCTGGCAGCACAGATACGCAGTATTTT; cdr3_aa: CASSRRHQAGSTDTQYF
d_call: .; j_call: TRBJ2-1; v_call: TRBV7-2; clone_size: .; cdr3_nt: TGTGCCAGCAACCGAGACAGTCGGTACAATGAGCAGTTCTTC; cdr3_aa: CASNRDSRYNEQFF
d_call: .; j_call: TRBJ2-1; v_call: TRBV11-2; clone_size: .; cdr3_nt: TGTGCCAGCAGCTTTCAGGGCAATGAGCAGTTCTTC; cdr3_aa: CASSFQGNEQFF
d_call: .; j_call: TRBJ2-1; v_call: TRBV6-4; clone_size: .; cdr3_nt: TGTGCCAGCAGTGACTCCGAGGAGACTGAGCAGTTCTTC; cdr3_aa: CASSDSEETEQFF
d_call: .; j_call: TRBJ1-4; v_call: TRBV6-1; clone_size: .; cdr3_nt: TGTGCCAGCAGTGAAGCATCGGGATCTAATGAAAAACTGTTTTTT; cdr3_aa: CASSEASGSNEKLFF
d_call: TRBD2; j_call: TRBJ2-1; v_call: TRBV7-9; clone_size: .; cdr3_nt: TGTGCCAGCAGCTCCTTAGCGGGCCGCTCCTACAATGAGCAGTTCTTC; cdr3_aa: CASSSLAGRSYNEQFF
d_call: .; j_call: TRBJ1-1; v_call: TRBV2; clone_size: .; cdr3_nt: TGTGCCAGCAGTGGGTACACTGAAGCTTTCTTT; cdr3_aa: CASSGYTEAFF
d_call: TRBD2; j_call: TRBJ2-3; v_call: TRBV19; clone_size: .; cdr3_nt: TGTGCCAGTAGTATTGCCCGTCCGGGAGGGCCTAAAGATACGCAGTATTTT; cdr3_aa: CASSIARPGGPKDTQYF
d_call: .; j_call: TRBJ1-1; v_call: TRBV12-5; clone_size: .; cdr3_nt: TGTGCTAGTGGTTTGATGTCGGGGATTGAAGCTTTCTTT; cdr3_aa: CASGLMSGIEAFF
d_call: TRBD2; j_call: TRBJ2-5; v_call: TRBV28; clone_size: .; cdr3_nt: TGTGCCATCCGGACTAGCGGGCACCAAGAGACCCAGTACTTC; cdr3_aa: CAIRTSGHQETQYF
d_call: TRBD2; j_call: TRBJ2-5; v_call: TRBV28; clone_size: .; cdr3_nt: TGTGCCAGCAGACAAGCGGGAGGCGAGACCCAGTACTTC; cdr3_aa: CASRQAGGETQYF
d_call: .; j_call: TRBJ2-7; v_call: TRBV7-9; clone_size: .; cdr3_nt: TGTGCCAGCAGTCGGTGGGGACTTGGGGAGCAGTACTTC; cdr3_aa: CASSRWGLGEQYF
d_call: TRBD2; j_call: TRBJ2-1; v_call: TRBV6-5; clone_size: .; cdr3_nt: TGTGCCAGTTCGCGGGGGGGCTCCAACAATGAGCAGTTCTTC; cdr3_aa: CASSRGGSNNEQFF
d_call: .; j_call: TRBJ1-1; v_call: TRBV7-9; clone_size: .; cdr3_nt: TGTGCCAGCAGCTTAGAGGTCAGATTAAACACTGAAGCTTTCTTT; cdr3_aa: CASSLEVRLNTEAFF
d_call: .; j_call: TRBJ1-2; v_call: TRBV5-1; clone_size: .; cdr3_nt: TGCGCCAGCTGTTCTTTCCCAGACAGTAACTATGGCTACACCTTC; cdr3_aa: CASCSFPDSNYGYTF
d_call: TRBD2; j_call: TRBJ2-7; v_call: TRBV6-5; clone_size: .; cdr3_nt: TGTGCCAGCAAACTAGCGGGGAGCCTCTACGAGCAGTACTTC; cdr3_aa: CASKLAGSLYEQYF
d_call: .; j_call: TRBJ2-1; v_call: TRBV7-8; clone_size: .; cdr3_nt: TGTGCCAGCAGCTCCCGTTACAATGAGCAGTTCTTC; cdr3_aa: CASSSRYNEQFF
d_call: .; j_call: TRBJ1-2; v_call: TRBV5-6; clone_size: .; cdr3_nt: TGTGCCAGCAGCTTGCTGTCCCTCAATTCGAATGGCTACACCTTC; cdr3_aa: CASSLLSLNSNGYTF
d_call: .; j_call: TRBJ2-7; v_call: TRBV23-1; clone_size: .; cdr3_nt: TGCGCCAGCAGTCAATCGCTCCAAAGATGGTCCTACGAGCAGTACTTC; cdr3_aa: CASSQSLQRWSYEQYF
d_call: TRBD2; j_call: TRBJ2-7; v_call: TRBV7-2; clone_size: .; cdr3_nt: TGTGCCAGCAGCCCTAGCGGAGAAGTCGAGCAGTACTTC; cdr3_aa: CASSPSGEVEQYF
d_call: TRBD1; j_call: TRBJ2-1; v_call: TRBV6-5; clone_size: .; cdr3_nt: TGTGCCAGCAGTTGGGGGACAGTTTACAATGAGCAGTTCTTC; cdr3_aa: CASSWGTVYNEQFF
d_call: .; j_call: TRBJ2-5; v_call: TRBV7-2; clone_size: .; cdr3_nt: TGTGCCAGCAGCCTGGGGGCGGGAGAGACCCAGTACTTC; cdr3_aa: CASSLGAGETQYF
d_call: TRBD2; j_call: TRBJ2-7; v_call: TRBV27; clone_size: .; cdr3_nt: TGTGCCAGCAGTTTCAGCGGGGAACTCAACTACGAGCAGTACTTC; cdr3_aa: CASSFSGELNYEQYF
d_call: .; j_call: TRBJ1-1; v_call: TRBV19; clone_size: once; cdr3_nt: TGTGCCAGTAGCCCCAGGGCCCAAAACACTGAAGCTTTCTTT; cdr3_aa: CASSPRAQNTEAFF
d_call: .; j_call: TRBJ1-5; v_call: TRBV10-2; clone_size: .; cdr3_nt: TGCGCCAGCAGGGCCGCAGGGACGGATCAGCCCCAGCATTTT; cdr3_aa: CASRAAGTDQPQHF